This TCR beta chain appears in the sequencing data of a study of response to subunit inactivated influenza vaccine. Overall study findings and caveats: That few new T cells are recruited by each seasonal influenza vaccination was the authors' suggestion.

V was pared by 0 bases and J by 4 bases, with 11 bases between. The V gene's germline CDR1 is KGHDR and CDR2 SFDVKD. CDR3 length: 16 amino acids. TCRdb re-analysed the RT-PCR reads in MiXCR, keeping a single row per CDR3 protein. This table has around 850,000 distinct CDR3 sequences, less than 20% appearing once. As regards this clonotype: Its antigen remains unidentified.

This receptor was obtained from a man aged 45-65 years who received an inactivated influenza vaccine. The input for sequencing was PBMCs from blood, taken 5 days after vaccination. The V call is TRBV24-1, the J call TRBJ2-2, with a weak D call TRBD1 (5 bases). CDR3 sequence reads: CATSDLPVTATGELFF. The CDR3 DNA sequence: TGTGCCACCAGTGATTTGCCAGTGACAGCCACCGGGGAGCTGTTTTTT.